A selection of T cell receptor beta chains follows, all from one sample in a study of T-cell memory formation after mild COVID-19. TCRdb fed the 5' RACE reads into MiXCR, producing one record per CDR3 protein. This sample has a few hundred thousand distinct CDR3 sequences, with 20% to 25% found just once. The sample consisted of PBMCs or a T cell subset sorted from them (not recorded which). These receptor sequences come from an adult woman who had mild COVID-19 (a few samples of this study predate the infection). Cell type and time point are not known. Both conserved end residues are trimmed from each CDR3. Rows may omit the clone size; those that give it use once, few, many or a size class.

-	TRBV6-5	TRBJ2-3	ASSYDRGKDTQY
few	TRBV4-3	TRBJ1-2	ASSQDQGAGVGYT
few	TRBV5-1	TRBJ2-6	ASSHRDRFAGANVLT
few	TRBV7-2	TRBJ1-2	ASSLGARQGGGYT
few	TRBV25-1	TRBJ2-1	ASSELSQGSNEQF
few	TRBV4-1	TRBJ2-1	ASSQSTGTGKYNEQF
few	TRBV9	TRBJ2-5	ASSDGVGQTQY
-	TRBV7-8	TRBJ1-1	ASSFTGGFSTEAF
-	TRBV7-9	TRBJ2-3	ASSLGGANMRTDTQY
many	TRBV29-1	TRBJ2-3	SVVLAGGDTQY
few	TRBV20-1	TRBJ1-1	SARGGRTEAF
-	TRBV3-1	TRBJ2-7	ASSQDQGGGYEQY
-	TRBV2	TRBJ2-7	ASSDLARGGEQY
-	TRBV6-2/TRBV6-3	TRBJ1-2	ASSSLTFYGYT
few	TRBV6-5	TRBJ2-7	ARRTTRLQY
few	TRBV9	TRBJ2-2	ASSAGGSRTGELF
-	TRBV2	TRBJ1-1	AWHRSENTEAF
-	TRBV20-1	TRBJ1-3	SAPEFSGNTIY
-	TRBV20-1	TRBJ2-5	SARRASSETQY
-	TRBV24-1	TRBJ2-1	ATSSRGRGTSGINEQF
-	TRBV20-1	TRBJ1-2	SASGTGASNYGYT
few	TRBV7-6	TRBJ1-1	ASSLVAATGGAGTEAF
-	TRBV12-3/TRBV12-4	TRBJ2-1	ASSLASLVEQF
-	TRBV25-1	TRBJ1-1	ASSAGPGDTVNTEAF
few	TRBV7-9	TRBJ1-1	ASSGGPRIYTEAF
-	TRBV11-2	TRBJ1-1	ASSAITTGSPEAF
-	TRBV27	TRBJ2-5	ASSPQREGETQY
few	TRBV27	TRBJ2-1	ASSSENPSYNEQF
few	TRBV5-6	TRBJ2-1	ASSFSPDSSTYNEQF
few	TRBV7-6	TRBJ1-1	ASSPGLAVFMNTEAF
few	TRBV9	TRBJ2-3	ASSVGGRLGLITQY
few	TRBV4-3	TRBJ2-7	ASSQTDRGSYEQY
few	TRBV5-1	TRBJ2-2	ASRVLMNTGELF
-	TRBV27	TRBJ2-7	ASSLSASYEQY
-	TRBV5-4	TRBJ2-5	ASSLFGRGGDQETQY
few	TRBV5-1	TRBJ1-1	ATQTGTGNTEAF
few	TRBV29-1	TRBJ2-5	SAFPGPQETQY
-	TRBV14	TRBJ2-3	ASSPWDTDTRY
many	TRBV5-1	TRBJ1-1	ASSLSRMNTEAF
few	TRBV11-2	TRBJ2-3	ASSLSGAKTDTQY